The 13 T cell receptor beta chains below come from one sample, sequenced in a study of graft-versus-host responses after intestinal transplantation. Data came from immunoSEQ multiplex PCR; TCRdb stores just in-frame clones and leaves some out. The sample lists about 81,000 clones; roughly 91% were seen once. Antigens of these TCRs are unknown. The material sequenced was unstimulated CD4+ T cells sorted from spleen or lymph node cells, taken before intestinal transplant. These receptors all come from a human donor who received an intestinal transplant.

This chain connects TRBV5-8 to TRBJ1-5; 8 nucleotides line up with TRBD1. Germline CDR1 is SGHTS and CDR2 is YDEGEE. Trimming took 4 bases from V and 9 from J; bases not matched to a gene: 9. The CDR3 totals 14 residues. This CDR3 is CASSVQGAPGPQHF. CDR3 DNA sequence: TGTGCCAGCAGCGTCCAGGGGGCGCCGGGGCCCCAGCATTTT. Full variable domain (outside the CDR3, taken from reference TRBV5-8 and TRBJ1-5): EAGVTQSPTHLIKTRGQQATLRCSPISGHTSVYWYQQALGLGLQFLLWYDEGEERNRGNFPPRFSGRQFPNYSSELNVNALELEDSALYLCASSVQGAPGPQHFGDGTRLSIL.

The rearrangement joins TRBV5-4 to TRBJ2-2; TRBD2 is a possible D gene (6 bases). CDR1 is SGHNT, CDR2 YYREEE, per germline (reference sequence). V dropped 4 bases and J dropped 5 bases, with 12 bases sitting between them. CDR3 length: 14 residues. The CDR3, as DNA: TGTGCCAGCAGCCGCGGAGGGGATACCGGGGAGCTGTTTTTT. Translating gives CASSRGGDTGELFF.

This clone was counted a single time. The chain uses TRBV28 and TRBJ2-6, with TRBD2 matching over 7 bases. Trimming removed 3 bases from V and 0 bases from J; junction bases left unmatched: 5. CDR3 length: 17 amino acids. The germline V gene has CDR1 MDHEN and CDR2 SYDVKM. CDR3 residues: CASSLGGFRSGANVLTF. The CDR3, as DNA: TGTGCCAGCAGTTTGGGAGGGTTCCGCTCTGGGGCCAACGTCCTGACTTTC.

This clone was seen a few times. The chain combines TRBV7-3 with TRBJ1-2; D possibly corresponds to TRBD1 (6 bases). The CDR3 is 13 residues long. Looked up from germline, CDR1 is SGHTA and CDR2 is FQGTGA. Deletions cut 4 bases from V and 8 bases from J, with 14 bases between. The CDR3: CASSSTDRSGYTF. Written as DNA, the CDR3 is TGTGCCAGCAGCTCAACCGACAGGTCGGGCTACACCTTC.

The chain's CDR3 is CASSRRTGPNNEQFF. DNA of the CDR3: TGTGCCAGCAGCAGACGGACAGGGCCCAACAATGAGCAGTTCTTC. The rearrangement uses TRBV7-9 and TRBJ2-1; 8 bases match TRBD1. J gave up 5 bases and V 5 bases, and 8 bases lay outside the gene matches. CDR1 and CDR2 (germline): SEHNR, FQNEAQ (reference sequence). This CDR3 contains 15 residues.

The chain combines TRBV6-1 with TRBJ1-1; D gene unclear. V was clipped by 7 bases and J by 1 base, with 13 bases between them. This CDR3 has 14 amino acids. Germline V gene sequence: CDR1 MNHNS, CDR2 SASEGT. CDR3: CASKGERWNTEAFF. The DNA for the CDR3 is TGTGCCAGCAAAGGAGAAAGGTGGAACACTGAAGCTTTCTTT.

The J gene is TRBJ2-1, the V gene TRBV28, with 8 bases that match TRBD2. The CDR3 spans 16 residues. Germline CDR1 is MDHEN and CDR2 is SYDVKM. V shed 2 bases and J 5 bases; nucleotides not matched to a gene: 8. The CDR3 DNA reads TGTGCCAGCAGTTTAGGCTCCAGCGGGAGAAACAATGAGCAGTTCTTC. It specifies CASSLGSSGRNNEQFF.

V gene TRBV27 combines with J gene TRBJ2-2; TRBD1 might be the D (6 bases). From germline, CDR1 is MNHEY and CDR2 SMNVEV (reference sequence). The CDR3 has 19 amino acids. V gave up 6 bases and J gave up 1 base, with 24 bases separating them. The DNA for the CDR3 is TGTGCCAGCAGCCTAACCCCGGGACACATAATTTTGAACACCGGGGAGCTGTTTTTT. Translating it yields CASSLTPGHIILNTGELFF.

V is TRBV27 and J is TRBJ2-7, with D possibly TRBD2 on 6 matching bases. Germline V gene sequence: CDR1 MNHEY, CDR2 SMNVEV (reference sequence). CDR3 length: 16 residues. V dropped 5 bases and J dropped 6 bases, with 23 bases sitting between them. The CDR3 sequence is CASSRGSQRSPGEQYF. Written as DNA, the CDR3 is TGTGCCAGCAGTCGGGGGTCCCAAAGGTCTCCTGGCGAGCAGTACTTC.

The chain carries TRBV9 and TRBJ2-7; D remains unclear. The CDR3 has 14 amino acids. Trimming stripped 2 bases from V and 4 bases from J, with 13 bases between. The V gene's germline CDR1 is SGDLS and CDR2 YYNGEE. This chain's CDR3 is CASSVGTAQYEQYF. CDR3 sequence (DNA): TGTGCCAGCAGCGTCGGAACAGCCCAATACGAGCAGTACTTC.

The rearrangement joins TRBV6-5 to TRBJ1-2; D is unclear. The germline V and J ends were trimmed by 1 base and 2 bases, with 8 bases remaining between them. CDR1 is MNHEY, CDR2 SVGAGI, per germline. The CDR3 loop spans 14 amino acids. The CDR3 sequence is CASSYLSSNYGYTF. DNA for the CDR3: TGTGCCAGCAGTTACTTATCGTCGAACTATGGCTACACCTTC.

In this sample, this clone turned up once. The V and J genes are TRBV28 and TRBJ1-2, with 8 nucleotides matching TRBD1. Unmatched junction bases numbered 10, after V lost 6 bases and J lost 4 bases. This CDR3 has 15 amino acids. The germline V gene encodes CDR1 MDHEN and CDR2 SYDVKM. CDR3: CASSTSGGSGYGYTF. CDR3 DNA: TGTGCCAGCAGCACATCAGGGGGCTCGGGCTATGGCTACACCTTC.

V usage is TRBV5-1 and J usage is TRBJ2-5; 13 nucleotides line up with TRBD2. The germline CDR1 and CDR2 sequences are SGHRS and YFSETQ. J was trimmed by 4 bases and V by 5 bases; bases with no gene match: 8. The CDR3 is made up of 16 amino acids. CDR3 in DNA: TGCGCCAGCAGTCCCCGGACTAGCGGGAGTAGAGAGACCCAGTACTTC. Protein sequence: CASSPRTSGSRETQYF. The whole variable domain, remainder taken from reference TRBV5-1 and TRBJ2-5, is KAGVTQTPRYLIKTRGQQVTLSCSPISGHRSVSWYQQTPGQGLQFLFEYFSETQRNKGNFPGRFSGRQFSNSRSEMNVSTLELGDSALYLCASSPRTSGSRETQYFGPGTRLLVL.